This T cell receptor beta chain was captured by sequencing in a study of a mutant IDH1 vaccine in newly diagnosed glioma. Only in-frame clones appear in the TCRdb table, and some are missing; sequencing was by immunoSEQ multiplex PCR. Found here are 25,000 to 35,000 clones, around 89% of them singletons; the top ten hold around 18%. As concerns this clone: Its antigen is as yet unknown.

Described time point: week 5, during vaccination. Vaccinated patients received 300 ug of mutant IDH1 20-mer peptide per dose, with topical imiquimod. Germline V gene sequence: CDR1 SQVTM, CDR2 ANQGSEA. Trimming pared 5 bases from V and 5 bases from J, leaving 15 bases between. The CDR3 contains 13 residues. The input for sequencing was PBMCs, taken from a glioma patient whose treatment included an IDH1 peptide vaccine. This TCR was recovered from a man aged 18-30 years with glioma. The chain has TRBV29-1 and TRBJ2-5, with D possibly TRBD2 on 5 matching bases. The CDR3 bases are TGCAGCGTTATCGGAAGGGAGAGGGAGACCCAGTACTTC. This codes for CSVIGRERETQYF.